Below, 11 T cell receptor beta chains from the same sample are listed, as sequenced in a study of CD8+ T cells in alopecia areata. Treatment here: oral pan-JAK inhibitor, 5-10 mg twice daily. Sequencing relied on a cDNA template that was reverse transcribed from extracted RNA. The method was immunoSEQ multiplex PCR; TCRdb's version includes in-frame clones alone and lacks a portion of them. The sample lists some 240,000 clones, more than 45% occurring once. The sample consisted of CD4+ T cells sorted from blood, taken at week 4, from a patient treated with tofacitinib. These receptors were taken from a human donor with alopecia areata.

This chain links TRBV30 with TRBJ1-2, with 8 bases fitting TRBD1. Looked up from germline, CDR1 is GTSNPN and CDR2 is SVGIG (reference sequence). The CDR3 spans 13 residues. With V trimmed by 4 bases and J by 8 bases, 9 bases remained unmatched. CDR3 sequence (DNA): TGTGCCTGGACTATCGGGACAGGTTTAGGCTACACCTTC. Translation gives CAWTIGTGLGYTF.

This clone was seen a single time. V usage is TRBV29-1 and J usage is TRBJ2-1, with D perhaps TRBD2 (6 bases). The CDR3 runs 17 residues. Germline lookup yields CDR1 SQVTM and CDR2 ANQGSEA. The germline V and J ends were trimmed by 4 bases and 0 bases, with 19 bases remaining between them. In nucleotides, the CDR3 is TGCAGCGTTGCCTCAGGGACTCACCTGAGCTCCTACAATGAGCAGTTCTTC. The encoded protein is CSVASGTHLSSYNEQFF.

This clone was counted only a few times. V usage is TRBV29-1 and J usage is TRBJ2-7; TRBD2 matches 7 bases. V lost 6 bases to trimming and J lost 3 bases; unmatched junction nucleotides: 14. CDR1 and CDR2 from the germline V gene are SQVTM and ANQGSEA. This CDR3 contains 15 residues. The CDR3, as DNA: TGCAGCGTGGCCGCGGGAGTTAAGACCAACTACGAGCAGTACTTC. Protein product: CSVAAGVKTNYEQYF.

The V gene is TRBV29-1, the J gene TRBJ2-3, with D tentatively TRBD1 (6 bases). This CDR3 is built from 14 residues. Between the trimmed V and J ends, which lost 7 bases and 2 bases, there was a span of 16 bases. Germline lookup yields CDR1 SQVTM and CDR2 ANQGSEA. CDR3 amino acids: CSGTDRPFTDTQYF. In DNA form, the CDR3 reads TGCAGCGGGACCGACAGGCCTTTCACAGATACGCAGTATTTT.

The V gene is TRBV5-1, the J gene TRBJ2-1; D is perhaps TRBD1 (6 bases). Looked up from germline, CDR1 is SGHRS and CDR2 is YFSETQ. The V gene lost 2 bases and the J gene lost 0 bases, with 9 bases spanning the gap. This CDR3 is built from 15 residues. The CDR3: CASSLLQGSYNEQFF. The CDR3 bases are TGCGCCAGCAGCTTATTACAGGGCTCCTACAATGAGCAGTTCTTC.

This clone was recorded once. This chain connects TRBV4-3 to TRBJ2-1; 7 bases line up with TRBD2. The CDR3 contains 14 residues. After removal of 4 bases from V and 8 bases from J, the junction contained 8 bases not matched to a gene. CDR1 LGHNA and CDR2 YSLEER come from the germline V gene. As DNA, the CDR3 is TGCGCCAGCAGCCTAGACTGGGGAGGGGATGAGCAGTTCTTC. Residues: CASSLDWGGDEQFF.

This clone has just a few counts. The chain combines TRBV5-1 with TRBJ1-2; no clear D gene. V shed 4 bases and J shed 4 bases, with 14 bases lying between them. CDR1 SGHRS and CDR2 YFSETQ come from the germline V gene. The CDR3 covers 14 residues. CDR3 nucleotides: TGCGCCAGCAGCACGAGGACCGACGGCTATGGCTACACCTTC. Encoded protein: CASSTRTDGYGYTF.

A remark on this clone: Distinct nucleotide sequences in the sample also encode this CDR3. This chain joins TRBV5-1 and TRBJ2-5, with 12 bases matching TRBD2. Germline V lookup: CDR1 SGHRS, CDR2 YFSETQ. The CDR3 extends over 14 amino acids. J gave up 5 bases and V 4 bases, and 3 bases lay outside the gene matches. CDR3 in amino acids: CASSPGTSGETQYF. The CDR3 DNA is TGCGCCAGCAGCCCCGGGACTAGCGGGGAGACCCAGTACTTC.

The V gene is TRBV19, the J gene TRBJ1-1; D is ambiguous. Trimming took 5 bases from V and 2 from J, leaving 12 bases between them. This CDR3 contains 14 residues. Germline V gene lookup returns CDR1 LNHDA and CDR2 SQIVND (reference sequence). In DNA, the CDR3 is TGTGCCAGTAGTTCCGGACCCCGAAACACTGAAGCTTTCTTT. Protein: CASSSGPRNTEAFF. The whole variable domain, remainder taken from reference TRBV19 and TRBJ1-1, is DGGITQSPKYLFRKEGQNVTLSCEQNLNHDAMYWYRQDPGQGLRLIYYSQIVNDFQKGDIAEGYSVSREKKESFPLTVTSAQKNPTAFYLCASSSGPRNTEAFFGQGTRLTVV.

The CDR3 sequence: CASGFGGTGELFF. In nucleotides, the CDR3 is TGTGCTAGTGGTTTTGGGGGAACCGGGGAGCTGTTTTTT. This chain links TRBV12-5 with TRBJ2-2, with D possibly called TRBD1 or TRBD2 (5 bases each). V was pared by 3 bases and J by 5 bases, with 7 bases between. CDR3 length: 13 residues. The germline CDR1 and CDR2 sequences are LGHNT and FRNRAP.

The gene calls are TRBV4-2 and TRBJ1-6; D uncertain. The CDR3 covers 17 residues. From germline, CDR1 is LGHNA and CDR2 YNFKEQ. The V and J ends lost 0 bases and 8 bases respectively, with 17 bases between them. This chain's CDR3 is CASSQDHSRAVDSPLHF. The CDR3, as DNA: TGTGCCAGCAGCCAAGATCATTCGCGGGCAGTGGATTCACCCCTCCACTTT.